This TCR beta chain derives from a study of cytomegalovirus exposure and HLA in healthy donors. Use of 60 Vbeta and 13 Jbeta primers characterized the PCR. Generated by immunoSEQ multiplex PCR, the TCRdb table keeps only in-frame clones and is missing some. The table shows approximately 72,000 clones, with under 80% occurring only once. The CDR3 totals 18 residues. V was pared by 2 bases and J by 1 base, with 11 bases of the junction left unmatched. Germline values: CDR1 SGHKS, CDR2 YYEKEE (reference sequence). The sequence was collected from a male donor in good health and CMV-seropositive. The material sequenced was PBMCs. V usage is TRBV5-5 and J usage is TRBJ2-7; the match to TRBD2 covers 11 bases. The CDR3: CASSLGLAGIRGSYEQYF. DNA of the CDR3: TGTGCCAGCAGCTTAGGACTAGCGGGCATCAGGGGTTCCTACGAGCAGTACTTC.